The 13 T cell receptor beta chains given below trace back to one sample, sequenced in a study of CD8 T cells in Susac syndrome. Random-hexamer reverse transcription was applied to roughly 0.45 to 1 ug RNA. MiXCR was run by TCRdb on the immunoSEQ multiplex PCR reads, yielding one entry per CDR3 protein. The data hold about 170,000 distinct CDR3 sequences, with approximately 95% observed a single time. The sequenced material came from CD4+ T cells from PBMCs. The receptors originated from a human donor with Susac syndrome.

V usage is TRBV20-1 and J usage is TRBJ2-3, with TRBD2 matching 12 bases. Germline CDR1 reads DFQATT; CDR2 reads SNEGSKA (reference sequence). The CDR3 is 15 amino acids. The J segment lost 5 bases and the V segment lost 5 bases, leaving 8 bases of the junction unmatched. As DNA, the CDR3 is TGCAGTGCTGTCAGCTCTAGCGGGAGGGGAGATACGCAGTATTTT. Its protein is CSAVSSSGRGDTQYF.

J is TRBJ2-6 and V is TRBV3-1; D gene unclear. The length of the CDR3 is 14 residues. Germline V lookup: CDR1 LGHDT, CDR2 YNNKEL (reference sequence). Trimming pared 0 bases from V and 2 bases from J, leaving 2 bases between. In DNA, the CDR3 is TGTGCCAGCAGCCAAGAGACTGGGGCCAACGTCCTGACTTTC. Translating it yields CASSQETGANVLTF.

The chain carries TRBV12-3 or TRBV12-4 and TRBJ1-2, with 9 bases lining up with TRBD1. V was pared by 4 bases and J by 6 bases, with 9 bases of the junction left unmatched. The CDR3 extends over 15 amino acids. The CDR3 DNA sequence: TGTGCCAGCAGTTCAACGTCCGGGACAGGGAATGGCTACACCTTC. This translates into CASSSTSGTGNGYTF.

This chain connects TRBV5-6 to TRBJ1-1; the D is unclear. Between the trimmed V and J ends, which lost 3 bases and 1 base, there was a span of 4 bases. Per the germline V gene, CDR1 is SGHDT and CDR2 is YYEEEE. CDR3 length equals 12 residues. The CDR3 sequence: CASSWENTEAFF. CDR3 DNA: TGTGCCAGCAGCTGGGAGAACACTGAAGCTTTCTTT. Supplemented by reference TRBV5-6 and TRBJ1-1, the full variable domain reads DAGVTQSPTHLIKTRGQQVTLRCSPKSGHDTVSWYQQALGQGPQFIFQYYEEEERQRGNFPDRFSGHQFPNYSSELNVNALLLGDSALYLCASSWENTEAFFGQGTRLTVV.

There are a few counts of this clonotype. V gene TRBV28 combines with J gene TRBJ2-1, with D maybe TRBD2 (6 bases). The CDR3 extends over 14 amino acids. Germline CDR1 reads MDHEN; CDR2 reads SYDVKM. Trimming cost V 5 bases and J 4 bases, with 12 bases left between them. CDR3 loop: CASSSGGGYNEQFF. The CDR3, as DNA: TGTGCCAGCAGTAGCGGCGGAGGGTACAATGAGCAGTTCTTC.

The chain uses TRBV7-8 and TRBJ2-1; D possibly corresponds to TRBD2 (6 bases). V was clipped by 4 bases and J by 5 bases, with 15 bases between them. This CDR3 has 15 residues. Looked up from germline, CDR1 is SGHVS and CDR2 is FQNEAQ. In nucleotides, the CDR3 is TGTGCCAGCAGCTCGCGCTGGGACTCTGACAATGAGCAGTTCTTC. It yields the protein CASSSRWDSDNEQFF.

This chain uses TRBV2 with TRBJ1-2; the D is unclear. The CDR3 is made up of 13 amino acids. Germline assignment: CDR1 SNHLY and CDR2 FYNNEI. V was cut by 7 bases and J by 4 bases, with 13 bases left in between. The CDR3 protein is CASTAQLRYGYTF. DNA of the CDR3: TGTGCCAGCACCGCACAGTTACGCTATGGCTACACCTTC.

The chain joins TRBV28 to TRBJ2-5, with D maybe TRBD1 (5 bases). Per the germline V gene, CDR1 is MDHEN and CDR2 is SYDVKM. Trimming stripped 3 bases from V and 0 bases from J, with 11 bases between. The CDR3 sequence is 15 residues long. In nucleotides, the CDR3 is TGTGCCAGCAGTTTTCGACAGACGTACCAAGAGACCCAGTACTTC. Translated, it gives CASSFRQTYQETQYF.

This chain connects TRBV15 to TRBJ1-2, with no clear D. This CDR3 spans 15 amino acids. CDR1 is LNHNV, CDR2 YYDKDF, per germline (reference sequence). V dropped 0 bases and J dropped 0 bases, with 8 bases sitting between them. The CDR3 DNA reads TGTGCCACCAGCAGAGACCCCACCACTAACTATGGCTACACCTTC. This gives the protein CATSRDPTTNYGYTF.

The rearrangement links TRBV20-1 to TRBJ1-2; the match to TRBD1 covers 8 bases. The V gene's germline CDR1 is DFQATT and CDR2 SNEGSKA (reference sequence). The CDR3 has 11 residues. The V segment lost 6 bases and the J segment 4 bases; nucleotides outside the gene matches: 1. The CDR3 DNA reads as TGCAGTGCCCAGGGGGCCTATGGCTACACCTTC. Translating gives CSAQGAYGYTF.

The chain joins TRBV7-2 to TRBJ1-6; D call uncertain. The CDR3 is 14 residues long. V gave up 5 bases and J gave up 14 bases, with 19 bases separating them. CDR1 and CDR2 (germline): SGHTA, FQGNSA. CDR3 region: CASSTDGRSSALHF. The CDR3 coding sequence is TGTGCCAGCAGCACCGACGGGCGGTCCTCAGCCCTCCACTTT.

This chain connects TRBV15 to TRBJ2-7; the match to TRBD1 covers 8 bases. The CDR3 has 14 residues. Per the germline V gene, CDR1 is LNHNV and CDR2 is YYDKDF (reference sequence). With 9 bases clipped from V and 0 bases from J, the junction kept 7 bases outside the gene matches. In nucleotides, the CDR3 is TGTGCCACGCGAAGGACAGGGAGCTCCTACGAGCAGTACGTC. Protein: CATRRTGSSYEQYV.

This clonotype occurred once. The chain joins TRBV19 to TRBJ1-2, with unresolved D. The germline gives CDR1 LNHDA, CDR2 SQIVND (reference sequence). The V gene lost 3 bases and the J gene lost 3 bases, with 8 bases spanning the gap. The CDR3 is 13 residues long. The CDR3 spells CASSILADYGYTF. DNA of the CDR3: TGTGCCAGTAGTATCTTGGCGGACTATGGCTACACCTTC. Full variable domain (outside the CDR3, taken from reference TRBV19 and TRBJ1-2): DGGITQSPKYLFRKEGQNVTLSCEQNLNHDAMYWYRQDPGQGLRLIYYSQIVNDFQKGDIAEGYSVSREKKESFPLTVTSAQKNPTAFYLCASSILADYGYTFGSGTRLTVV.